These 7 T cell receptor beta chains were sequenced from one sample in a study of OX40 agonist ivuxolimab in advanced cancers. Sequencing was performed with immunoSEQ multiplex PCR; in TCRdb, only in-frame clones are kept and a portion is missing. The profile shows around 90,000 clones, approximately 90% of them singletons. The material sequenced was CD4+ or CD8+ T cells sorted from blood, taken in a trial of the OX40 agonist ivuxolimab. All receptors derive from an adult with an advanced solid tumor such as melanoma, head and neck, liver or kidney cancer.

The chain has TRBV4-2 and TRBJ2-3; the match to TRBD2 covers 7 bases. CDR1 is LGHNA and CDR2 is YNFKEQ in the germline V gene. The V gene end was trimmed by 3 bases and the J gene end by 2 bases; junction bases not matched to a gene: 5. The CDR3 loop spans 15 amino acids. CDR3 loop: CASSHSAGNTDTQYF. In DNA, the CDR3 is TGTGCCAGCAGCCATTCAGCGGGGAACACAGATACGCAGTATTTT.

This chain uses TRBV29-1 with TRBJ2-3; 7 bases are shared with TRBD2. The J segment lost 3 bases and the V segment lost 7 bases, leaving 10 bases of the junction unmatched. The CDR3 has 14 amino acids. Per the germline V gene, CDR1 is SQVTM and CDR2 is ANQGSEA. As DNA, the CDR3 is TGCAGCGGAATCTTGAGGGGAGGGACAGATACGCAGTATTTT. This gives the protein CSGILRGGTDTQYF.

The genes are TRBV4-1 and TRBJ2-6; TRBD1 matches 11 bases. Germline CDR1 is MGHRA and CDR2 is YSYEKL. This CDR3 has 19 amino acids. V shed 4 bases and J 0 bases; nucleotides not matched to a gene: 8. CDR3: CASSPGQGASLSGANVLTF. Here the CDR3 DNA reads TGCGCCAGCAGCCCAGGACAGGGGGCCTCTCTCTCTGGGGCCAACGTCCTGACTTTC.

This sequence joins TRBV11-2 and TRBJ1-4, with 10 bases that match TRBD1. The CDR3 runs to 16 residues. Unmatched junction bases numbered 7, after V lost 6 bases and J lost 3 bases. CDR1 SGHAT and CDR2 FQNNGV come from the germline V gene. CDR3 amino acids: CASREGQGTPNEKLFF. The CDR3, as DNA: TGTGCCAGCAGGGAGGGACAGGGGACCCCTAATGAAAAACTGTTTTTT. Complete variable domain (other parts from reference TRBV11-2 and TRBJ1-4): EAGVAQSPRYKIIEKRQSVAFWCNPISGHATLYWYQQILGQGPKLLIQFQNNGVVDDSQLPKDRFSAERLKGVDSTLKIQPAKLEDSAVYLCASREGQGTPNEKLFFGSGTQLSVL.

CDR3 loop: CASSSPGLAGAGEQFF. The CDR3 nucleotides are TGTGCCAGCAGTTCCCCGGGACTAGCGGGAGCAGGGGAGCAGTTCTTC. The chain joins TRBV28 to TRBJ2-1; 14 nucleotides align to TRBD2. The V and J ends lost 4 bases and 10 bases, in that order; junction bases with no gene match: 9. The CDR3 covers 16 residues. From germline, CDR1 is MDHEN and CDR2 SYDVKM.

The chain joins TRBV28 to TRBJ1-4; unclear D gene. V was cut by 5 bases and J by 5 bases, with 21 bases left in between. The germline gives CDR1 MDHEN, CDR2 SYDVKM. The CDR3 runs 17 residues. CDR3: CASSPSFGVRNNEKLFF. The CDR3 coding sequence is TGTGCCAGCAGTCCCTCCTTTGGGGTGCGGAACAATGAAAAACTGTTTTTT.

This chain uses TRBV7-3 with TRBJ1-1, with no clear D. The CDR3 spans 14 residues. V lost 4 bases to trimming and J lost 5 bases, with 14 bases between them. Germline lookup yields CDR1 SGHTA and CDR2 FQGTGA. The CDR3 loop is CASSSRPSGTEAFF. CDR3 bases: TGTGCCAGCAGCTCCAGACCGAGTGGGACTGAAGCTTTCTTT.